Below are 25 T cell receptor beta chains sequenced from a single sample in a study of cytomegalovirus exposure and HLA in healthy donors. PCR primers comprised 60 Vbeta and 13 Jbeta primers. The data were produced by immunoSEQ multiplex PCR, yet TCRdb's version contains in-frame clones alone and is incomplete. The sample includes over 70,000 clones, 70% to 80% seen only once; the top ten take 20% to 25%. Specimen: PBMCs. The receptors stem from a man aged 25 to 45 in good health and CMV-seropositive.

The rearrangement links TRBV29-1 to TRBJ2-3, with D possibly TRBD1 on 5 matching bases. Deletions cut 4 bases from V and 0 bases from J, with 11 bases between. The germline gives CDR1 SQVTM, CDR2 ANQGSEA. This CDR3 region has 14 residues. CDR3 bases: TGCAGCGTTGCCCCGACAGCTAGCACAGATACGCAGTATTTT. Residues: CSVAPTASTDTQYF.

CDR3 in amino acids: CASSGPGLAGQTGGELFF. The CDR3, as DNA: TGCGCCAGCAGCGGTCCGGGACTAGCGGGCCAGACGGGCGGGGAGCTGTTTTTT. The chain uses TRBV5-1 and TRBJ2-2; 12 nucleotides line up with TRBD2. CDR3 length: 18 residues. V was pared by 4 bases and J by 7 bases, with 14 bases of the junction left unmatched. Germline CDR1 SGHRS, CDR2 YFSETQ.

The rearrangement joins TRBV6-5 to TRBJ2-7; 10 nucleotides match TRBD1. V trimming: 4 bases; J trimming: 4 bases; junction bases outside the gene matches: 4. CDR1 and CDR2 (germline): MNHEY, SVGAGI. The CDR3 covers 14 residues. The CDR3 here is CASSWGQGRYEQYF. CDR3 nucleotides: TGTGCCAGCAGTTGGGGACAGGGGAGGTACGAGCAGTACTTC.

V and J are TRBV7-9 and TRBJ1-5, with 7 bases that match TRBD1. CDR3 length: 14 residues. The J segment lost 6 bases and the V segment lost 5 bases, leaving 7 bases of the junction unmatched. Germline CDR1 SEHNR, CDR2 FQNEAQ (reference sequence). The CDR3 DNA follows: TGTGCCAGCAGCACAGGGCAGGGGGGTCAGCCCCAGCATTTT. Protein product: CASSTGQGGQPQHF.

The rearrangement joins TRBV4-3 to TRBJ2-7; 7 bases are shared with TRBD2. The CDR3 length is 14 residues. CDR1 and CDR2 from the germline V gene are LGHNA and YSLEER. The trim removed 4 bases at V and 2 bases at J, leaving 5 bases unmatched. The CDR3 nucleotides are TGCGCCAGCAGCCGGACTAGTTTGACCTACGAGCAGTACTTC. The encoded protein is CASSRTSLTYEQYF.

This clone appeared a single time. The rearrangement joins TRBV4-1 to TRBJ2-1; 7 bases are a match to TRBD1. The CDR3 runs to 16 residues. V lost 4 bases to trimming and J lost 8 bases; unmatched junction nucleotides: 14. Germline V gene data show CDR1 as MGHRA and CDR2 as YSYEKL. The CDR3 DNA is TGCGCCAGCAGCCCCTTTCCGCAGGGGGTTGGCGATGAGCAGTTCTTC. Protein sequence: CASSPFPQGVGDEQFF.

This chain connects TRBV7-8 to TRBJ2-7, with 8 positions matching TRBD2. Unmatched junction bases numbered 9, after V lost 4 bases and J lost 1 base. The CDR3 spans 16 residues. In germline, CDR1 is SGHVS, CDR2 FQNEAQ. The CDR3 loop reads CASSSSGTSGSYEQYF. CDR3 DNA sequence: TGTGCCAGCAGCTCTAGCGGCACTAGCGGTTCCTACGAGCAGTACTTC.

This clone has a single count. The rearrangement uses TRBV6-1 and TRBJ1-6; 9 bases agree with TRBD1. CDR1 MNHNS and CDR2 SASEGT come from the germline V gene. The CDR3 loop spans 14 amino acids. V trimming: 1 base; J trimming: 9 bases; junction bases outside the gene matches: 1. CDR3 residues: CASSEGTGVSPLHF. The CDR3 coding sequence is TGTGCCAGCAGTGAAGGGACAGGGGTTTCACCCCTCCACTTT.

The J gene is TRBJ1-4, the V gene TRBV10-1, with unresolved D. This CDR3 is built from 13 residues. V lost 8 bases, J lost 4 bases, and 11 bases lay in between. Looked up from germline, CDR1 is WNHNN and CDR2 is SYGVQD (reference sequence). The CDR3 reads CASVGEGNEKLFF. CDR3 DNA sequence: TGCGCCAGCGTCGGGGAGGGTAATGAAAAACTGTTTTTT.

The chain combines TRBV19 with TRBJ1-1, with a tentative D call TRBD1 (5 bases). CDR3 length: 15 amino acids. V lost 4 bases and J 0 bases, leaving 12 bases between the germline ends. CDR1 LNHDA and CDR2 SQIVND come from the germline V gene (reference sequence). The CDR3 DNA sequence: TGTGCCAGTAGTACGACGGGGGGAGTGAACACTGAAGCTTTCTTT. Translating gives CASSTTGGVNTEAFF.

The rearrangement links TRBV18 to TRBJ2-7; 8 nucleotides match TRBD1. Germline-derived CDR1 and CDR2 are KGHSH and LQKENI. This CDR3 contains 15 residues. The V and J ends lost 6 bases and 4 bases, in that order; junction bases with no gene match: 11. The CDR3 nucleotides read TGTGCCAGCTCTTTAGGACAGGGATGGAATTACGAGCAGTACTTC. This encodes CASSLGQGWNYEQYF.

CDR3 in amino acids: CASSSIGQAYPEAFF. The CDR3, as DNA: TGTGCCAGCAGTTCAATTGGACAGGCCTACCCTGAAGCTTTCTTT. The chain is built from TRBV27 and TRBJ1-1; 7 bases are shared with TRBD1. Germline assignment: CDR1 MNHEY and CDR2 SMNVEV (reference sequence). The CDR3 runs to 15 residues. Trimming removed 4 bases from V and 6 bases from J; junction bases left unmatched: 11.

This clone appeared a single time. The chain couples TRBV16 to TRBJ1-5; the match to TRBD1 covers 9 bases. Trimming took 0 bases from V and 5 from J; bases not matched to a gene: 8. In germline, CDR1 is KGHSY, CDR2 FQNENV. The CDR3 totals 17 residues. The DNA for the CDR3 is TGTGCCAGCAGCCAATCGAGAACAGGGGGCTCTGATCAGCCCCAGCATTTT. Translating gives CASSQSRTGGSDQPQHF.

This clone was counted a few times. The DNA of the CDR3 is TGTGCCAGCAGTTTATCGGGGTACACTGAAGCTTTCTTT. This encodes CASSLSGYTEAFF. V usage is TRBV28 and J usage is TRBJ1-1; D is uncertain. This CDR3 region has 13 residues. Looked up from germline, CDR1 is MDHEN and CDR2 is SYDVKM. V shed 1 base and J shed 3 bases, with 6 bases lying between them.

This chain joins TRBV9 and TRBJ1-1, with D tentatively TRBD1 (5 bases). The CDR3 runs 13 residues. Per germline, CDR1 SGDLS and CDR2 YYNGEE. V was clipped by 0 bases and J by 8 bases, with 11 bases between them. In DNA form, the CDR3 reads TGTGCCAGCAGCGTAGAGGTCGGGGGAGAAGCTTTCTTT. Its protein product is CASSVEVGGEAFF.

The rearrangement joins TRBV5-8 to TRBJ1-4; tentatively, D is TRBD1 (5 bases). The CDR3 runs to 17 residues. Trimming stripped 3 bases from V and 0 bases from J, with 15 bases between. From germline, CDR1 is SGHTS and CDR2 YDEGEE. CDR3 sequence: CASSSRTGGATNEKLFF. Written as DNA, the CDR3 is TGTGCCAGCAGCTCCCGCACCGGGGGTGCAACTAATGAAAAACTGTTTTTT.

The genes are TRBV20-1 and TRBJ1-1; D ambiguous. This CDR3 region has 11 residues. V gave up 3 bases and J gave up 1 base, with 3 bases separating them. The germline V gene has CDR1 DFQATT and CDR2 SNEGSKA (reference sequence). The CDR3 spells CSARANTEAFF. CDR3 DNA sequence: TGCAGTGCTAGGGCGAACACTGAAGCTTTCTTT.

The chain recombines TRBV7-2 with TRBJ1-5, with 9 bases that match TRBD1. Trimming removed 3 bases from V and 5 bases from J; junction bases left unmatched: 5. CDR3 size: 15 residues. In germline, CDR1 is SGHTA, CDR2 FQGNSA. For the CDR3, the DNA is TGTGCCAGCAGCTTTAGGACAGGGGAGGATCAGCCCCAGCATTTT. Translated: CASSFRTGEDQPQHF.

The chain is built from TRBV13 and TRBJ1-1; D is possibly TRBD1 (5 bases). The CDR3 sequence is 12 residues long. Trimming cost V 3 bases and J 5 bases, with 7 bases left between them. CDR1 PRHDT and CDR2 FYEKMQ come from the germline V gene (reference sequence). CDR3 sequence (DNA): TGTGCCAGCAGCTTTCGGGGGACTGAAGCTTTCTTT. This translates into CASSFRGTEAFF. Filled out from reference TRBV13 and TRBJ1-1, the complete variable domain reads AAGVIQSPRHLIKEKRETATLKCYPIPRHDTVYWYQQGPGQDPQFLISFYEKMQSDKGSIPDRFSAQQFSDYHSELNMSSLELGDSALYFCASSFRGTEAFFGQGTRLTVV.

The chain employs TRBV5-4 and TRBJ2-1; 9 nucleotides line up with TRBD2. Losses at the gene ends were 4 bases for V and 0 bases for J; bases not matched to a gene: 8. Germline V gene data show CDR1 as SGHNT and CDR2 as YYREEE (reference sequence). CDR3 length: 17 residues. CDR3 amino acids: CASSPRGLAASYNEQFF. In DNA form, the CDR3 reads TGTGCCAGCAGCCCTCGGGGACTAGCCGCCTCCTACAATGAGCAGTTCTTC.

The count of this clone is one. This chain joins TRBV28 and TRBJ1-4; D gene uncertain. CDR3 length: 11 residues. V dropped 3 bases and J dropped 8 bases, with 4 bases sitting between them. Germline V gene sequence: CDR1 MDHEN, CDR2 SYDVKM. The CDR3 here is CASSFLEKLFF. CDR3 DNA sequence: TGTGCCAGCAGTTTTCTCGAAAAACTGTTTTTT.

The chain is built from TRBV27 and TRBJ2-5; D is ambiguous. Germline assignment: CDR1 MNHEY and CDR2 SMNVEV (reference sequence). V was shortened by 5 bases and J by 5 bases, with 9 bases between the two germline ends. CDR3 length: 12 amino acids. For the CDR3, the DNA is TGTGCCAGCAGTACTAATGGGGAGACCCAGTACTTC. Residues: CASSTNGETQYF.

This clone was detected only a few times. The chain uses TRBV30 and TRBJ2-5, with D hard to call. Trimming removed 0 bases from V and 7 bases from J, with 21 bases in between. The germline CDR1 and CDR2 sequences are GTSNPN and SVGIG (reference sequence). The CDR3 runs to 16 residues. Here the CDR3 DNA reads TGTGCCTGGAGTGTAAGAGCGACCCAGACGGCTGTGACCCAGTACTTC. Amino acid sequence: CAWSVRATQTAVTQYF.

The V gene is TRBV6-1, the J gene TRBJ1-2; D remains ambiguous. The CDR3 covers 16 residues. Germline V CDR1 and CDR2: MNHNS, SASEGT. V was pared by 1 base and J by 4 bases, with 16 bases between. CDR3 nucleotides: TGTGCCAGCAGTGAAGTACCGGGAAGATCAACCTATGGCTACACCTTC. As protein: CASSEVPGRSTYGYTF.

Notes on this clone: One end of the junction is discordant with germline, which a read error may explain. This sequence joins TRBV7-7 and TRBJ2-1; 14 bases match TRBD2. Per the germline V gene, CDR1 is SSHAT and CDR2 is FNYEAQ (reference sequence). The CDR3 has 18 residues. CDR3 sequence: CASSSGLAGAPSYNEQFF. The CDR3 region has the DNA TGTGCTAGCAGCTCGGGACTAGCGGGGGCCCCTTCCTACAATGAGCAGTTCTTC.